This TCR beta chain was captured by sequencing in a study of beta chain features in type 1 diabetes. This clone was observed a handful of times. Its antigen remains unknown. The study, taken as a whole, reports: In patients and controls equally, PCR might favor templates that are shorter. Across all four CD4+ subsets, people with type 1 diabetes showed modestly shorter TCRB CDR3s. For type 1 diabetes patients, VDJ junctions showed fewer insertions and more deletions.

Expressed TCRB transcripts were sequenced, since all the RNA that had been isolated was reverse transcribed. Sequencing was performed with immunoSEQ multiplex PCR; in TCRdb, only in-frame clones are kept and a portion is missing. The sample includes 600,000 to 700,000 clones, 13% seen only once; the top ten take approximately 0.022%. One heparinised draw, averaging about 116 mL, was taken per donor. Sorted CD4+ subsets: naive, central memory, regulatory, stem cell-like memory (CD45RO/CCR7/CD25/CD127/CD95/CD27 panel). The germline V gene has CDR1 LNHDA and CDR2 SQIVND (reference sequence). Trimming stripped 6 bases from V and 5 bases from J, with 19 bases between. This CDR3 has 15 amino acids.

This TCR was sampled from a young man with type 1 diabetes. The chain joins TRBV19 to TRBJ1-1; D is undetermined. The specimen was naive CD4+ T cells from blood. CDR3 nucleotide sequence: TGTGCCAGTAGAAAATTCGGACCCCAGCCAACTGAAGCTTTCTTT. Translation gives CASRKFGPQPTEAFF.